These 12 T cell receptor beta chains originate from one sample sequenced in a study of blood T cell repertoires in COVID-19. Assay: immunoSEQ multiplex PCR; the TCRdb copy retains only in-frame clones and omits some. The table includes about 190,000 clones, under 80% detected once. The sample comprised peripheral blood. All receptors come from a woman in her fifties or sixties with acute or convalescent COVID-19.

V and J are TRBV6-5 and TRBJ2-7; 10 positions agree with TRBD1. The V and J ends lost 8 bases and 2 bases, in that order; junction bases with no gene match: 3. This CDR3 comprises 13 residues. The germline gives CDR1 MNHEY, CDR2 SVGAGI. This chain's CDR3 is CASGDRGPYEQYF. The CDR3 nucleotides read TGTGCCAGCGGGGACAGGGGCCCCTACGAGCAGTACTTC.

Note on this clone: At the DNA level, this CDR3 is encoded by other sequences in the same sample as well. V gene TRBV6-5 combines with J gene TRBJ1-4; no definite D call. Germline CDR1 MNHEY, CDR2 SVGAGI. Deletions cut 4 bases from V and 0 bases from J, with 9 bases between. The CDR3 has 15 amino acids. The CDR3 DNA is TGTGCCAGCAGTTCCTCGGGCGCAACTAATGAAAAACTGTTTTTT. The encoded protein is CASSSSGATNEKLFF.

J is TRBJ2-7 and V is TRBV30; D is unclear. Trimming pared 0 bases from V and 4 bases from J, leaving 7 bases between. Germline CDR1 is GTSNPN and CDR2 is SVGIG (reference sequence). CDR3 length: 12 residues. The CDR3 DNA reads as TGTGCCTGGAGTGTGGGCAGATACGAGCAGTACTTC. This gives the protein CAWSVGRYEQYF.

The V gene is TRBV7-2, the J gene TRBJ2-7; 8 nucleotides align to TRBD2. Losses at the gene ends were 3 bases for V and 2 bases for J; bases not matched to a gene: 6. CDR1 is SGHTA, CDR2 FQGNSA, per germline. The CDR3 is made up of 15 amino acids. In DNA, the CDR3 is TGTGCCAGCAGCTTTGTGACTAGCGAGACCTACGAGCAGTACTTC. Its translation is CASSFVTSETYEQYF.

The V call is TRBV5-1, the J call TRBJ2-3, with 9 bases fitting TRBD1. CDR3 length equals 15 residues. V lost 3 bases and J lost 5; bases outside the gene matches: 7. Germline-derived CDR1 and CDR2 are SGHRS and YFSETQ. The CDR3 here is CASSYGTGNIDTQYF. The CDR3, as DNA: TGCGCCAGCAGCTACGGGACAGGGAATATAGATACGCAGTATTTT.

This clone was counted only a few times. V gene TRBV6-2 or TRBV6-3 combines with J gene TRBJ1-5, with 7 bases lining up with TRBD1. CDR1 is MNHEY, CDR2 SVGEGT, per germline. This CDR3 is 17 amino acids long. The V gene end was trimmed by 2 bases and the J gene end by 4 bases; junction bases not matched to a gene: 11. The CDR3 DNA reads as TGTGCCAGCAGTTACCCGACAGGGAGTTTCGAGAATCAGCCCCAGCATTTT. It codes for CASSYPTGSFENQPQHF.

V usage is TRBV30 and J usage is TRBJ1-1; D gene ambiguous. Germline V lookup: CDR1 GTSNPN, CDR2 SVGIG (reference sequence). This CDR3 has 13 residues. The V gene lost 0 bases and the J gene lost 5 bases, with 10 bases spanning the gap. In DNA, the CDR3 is TGTGCCTGGAGTGTACGGGAATCGACTGAAGCTTTCTTT. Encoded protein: CAWSVRESTEAFF.

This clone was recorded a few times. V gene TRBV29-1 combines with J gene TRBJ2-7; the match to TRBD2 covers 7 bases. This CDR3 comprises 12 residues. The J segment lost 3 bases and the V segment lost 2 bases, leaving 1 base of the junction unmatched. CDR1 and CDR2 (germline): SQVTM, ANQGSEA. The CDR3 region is CSVELADYEQYF. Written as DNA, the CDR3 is TGCAGCGTTGAACTAGCGGACTACGAGCAGTACTTC.

This CDR3 reads CASSPFREEKLFF. The DNA for the CDR3 is TGTGCCAGCTCACCTTTCCGGGAAGAAAAACTGTTTTTT. The chain joins TRBV18 to TRBJ1-4, with unresolved D. Trimming left V 3 bases short and J 8 bases short, with 10 bases between. CDR3 length equals 13 residues. Germline V gives CDR1 KGHSH, CDR2 LQKENI. Full variable domain (outside the CDR3, taken from reference TRBV18 and TRBJ1-4): NAGVMQNPRHLVRRRGQEARLRCSPMKGHSHVYWYRQLPEEGLKFMVYLQKENIIDESGMPKERFSAEFPKEGPSILRIQQVVRGDSAAYFCASSPFREEKLFFGSGTQLSVL.

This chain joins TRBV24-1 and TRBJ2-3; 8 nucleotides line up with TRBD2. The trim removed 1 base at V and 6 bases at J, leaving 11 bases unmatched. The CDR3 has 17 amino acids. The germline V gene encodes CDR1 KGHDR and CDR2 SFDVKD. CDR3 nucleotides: TGTGCCACCAGTGATTTAATCCCAGCGGGGGCTATGGATACGCAGTATTTT. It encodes CATSDLIPAGAMDTQYF.

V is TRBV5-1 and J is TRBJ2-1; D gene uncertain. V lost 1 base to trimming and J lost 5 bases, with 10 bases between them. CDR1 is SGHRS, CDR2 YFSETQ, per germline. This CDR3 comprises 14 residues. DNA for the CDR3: TGCGCCAGCAGCTTGAGAACGGTAAACAATGAGCAGTTCTTC. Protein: CASSLRTVNNEQFF.

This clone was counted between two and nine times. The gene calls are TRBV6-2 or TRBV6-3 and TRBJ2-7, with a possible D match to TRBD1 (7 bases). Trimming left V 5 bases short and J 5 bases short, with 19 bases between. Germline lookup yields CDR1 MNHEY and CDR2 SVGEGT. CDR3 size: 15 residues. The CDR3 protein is CASSRQGPAGHEQYF. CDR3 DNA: TGTGCCAGCAGTAGACAGGGACCCGCGGGACACGAGCAGTACTTC.